This TCR beta chain was recorded in a study of T cells in tumors after PD-1 blockade. Study context: Each patient got pembrolizumab 200 mg every 3 weeks or cemiplimab 350 mg every 2 weeks. Some patients also took daily vismodegib 150 mg during anti-PD-1 treatment. Blood samples averaged 113,528 templates (range roughly 24,679-270,000) and 36,536 unique clonotypes.

Some clones are missing from TCRdb's copy, which holds only in-frame ones; the method was immunoSEQ multiplex PCR. This table has fewer than 15,000 clones, almost 85% appearing once. Study results and caveats: Peripheral recruitment is suggested, as some novel exhausted tumor clones were in pre-treatment blood.

Germline CDR1 is LNHDA and CDR2 is SQIVND (reference sequence). V dropped 5 bases and J dropped 7; count of bases not matched to a gene: 8. This CDR3 is 16 amino acids long. In the case of this clone: The antigen is undetermined.

The sequencing here drew on PBMCs, taken after anti-PD-1 treatment. The V call is TRBV19, the J call TRBJ2-1; 13 bases are shared with TRBD2. The TCR comes from a human donor with basal cell carcinoma. The CDR3 protein is CASSPPWTSGSNEQFF. CDR3 coding DNA: TGTGCCAGTAGTCCTCCCTGGACTAGCGGGAGTAATGAGCAGTTCTTC.